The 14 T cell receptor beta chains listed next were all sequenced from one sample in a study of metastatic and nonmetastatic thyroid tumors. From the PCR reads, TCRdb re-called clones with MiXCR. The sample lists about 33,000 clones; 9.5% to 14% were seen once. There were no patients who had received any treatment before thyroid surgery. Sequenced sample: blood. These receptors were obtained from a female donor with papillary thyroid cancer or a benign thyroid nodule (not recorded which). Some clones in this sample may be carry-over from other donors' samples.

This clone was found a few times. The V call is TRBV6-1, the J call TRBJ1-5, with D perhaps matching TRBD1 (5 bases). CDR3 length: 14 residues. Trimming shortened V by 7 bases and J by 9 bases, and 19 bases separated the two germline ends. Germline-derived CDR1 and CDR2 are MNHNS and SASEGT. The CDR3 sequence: CASKKGAAIGPQHF. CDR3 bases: TGTGCCAGCAAAAAAGGGGCGGCCATAGGGCCCCAGCATTTT.

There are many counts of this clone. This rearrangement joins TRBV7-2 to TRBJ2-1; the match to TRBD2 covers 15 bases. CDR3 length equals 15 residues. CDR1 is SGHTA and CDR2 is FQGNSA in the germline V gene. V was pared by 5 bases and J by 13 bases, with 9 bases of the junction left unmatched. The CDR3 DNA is TGTGCCAGCAGCCCTCCGGGACTAGCGGGAGGACCCCAGTTCTTC. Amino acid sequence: CASSPPGLAGGPQFF.

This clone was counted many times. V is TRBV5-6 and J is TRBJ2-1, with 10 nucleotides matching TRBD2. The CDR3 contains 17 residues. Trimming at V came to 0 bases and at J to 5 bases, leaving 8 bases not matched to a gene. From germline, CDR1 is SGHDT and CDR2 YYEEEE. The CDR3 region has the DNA TGTGCCAGCAGCTTGGACCGCCTAGCGGGAGCAAACAATGAGCAGTTCTTC. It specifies CASSLDRLAGANNEQFF.

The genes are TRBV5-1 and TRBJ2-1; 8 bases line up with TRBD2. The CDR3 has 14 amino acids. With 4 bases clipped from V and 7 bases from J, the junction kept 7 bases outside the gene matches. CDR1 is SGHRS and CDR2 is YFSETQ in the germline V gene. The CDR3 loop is CASSTLSGKNEQFF. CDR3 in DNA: TGCGCCAGCAGCACTCTTAGCGGGAAGAATGAGCAGTTCTTC.

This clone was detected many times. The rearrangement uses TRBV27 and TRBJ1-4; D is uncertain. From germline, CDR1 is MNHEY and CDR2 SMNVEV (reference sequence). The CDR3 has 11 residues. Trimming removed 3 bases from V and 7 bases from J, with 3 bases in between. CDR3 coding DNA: TGTGCCAGCAGTTTGGGTGAAAAACTGTTTTTT. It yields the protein CASSLGEKLFF.

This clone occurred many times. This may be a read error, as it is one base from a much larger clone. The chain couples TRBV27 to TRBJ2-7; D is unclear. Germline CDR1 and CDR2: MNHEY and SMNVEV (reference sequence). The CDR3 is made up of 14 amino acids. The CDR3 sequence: CASSPLIGPYGQYF. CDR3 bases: TGTGCCAGCAGCCCCCTCATCGGACCCTACGGGCAGTACTTC.

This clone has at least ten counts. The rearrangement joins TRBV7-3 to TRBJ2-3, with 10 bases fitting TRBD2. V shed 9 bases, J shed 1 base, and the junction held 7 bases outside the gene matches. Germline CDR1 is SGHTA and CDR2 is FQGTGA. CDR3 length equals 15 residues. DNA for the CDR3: TGTGCCAGTGCCTTACTAGCGGGACGCACAGATACGCAGTATTTT. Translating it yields CASALLAGRTDTQYF.

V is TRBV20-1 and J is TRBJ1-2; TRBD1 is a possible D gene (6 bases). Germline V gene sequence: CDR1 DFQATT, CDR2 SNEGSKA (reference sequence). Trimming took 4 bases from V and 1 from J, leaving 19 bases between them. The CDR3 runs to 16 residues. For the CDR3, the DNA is TGCAGTGCTAAACGTTCCCGTCAGGGGCTTAACTATGGCTACACCTTC. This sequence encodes CSAKRSRQGLNYGYTF.

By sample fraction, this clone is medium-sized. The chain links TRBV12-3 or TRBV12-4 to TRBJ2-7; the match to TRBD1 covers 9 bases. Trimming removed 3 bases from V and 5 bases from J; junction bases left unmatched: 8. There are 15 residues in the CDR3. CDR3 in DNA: TGTGCCAGCAGTTTCGTGGGGACAGGGTATAACGAGCAGTACTTC. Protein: CASSFVGTGYNEQYF.

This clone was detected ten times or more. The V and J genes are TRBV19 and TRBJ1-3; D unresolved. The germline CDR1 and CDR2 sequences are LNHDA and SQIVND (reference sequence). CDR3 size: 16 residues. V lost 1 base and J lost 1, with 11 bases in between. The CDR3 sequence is CASSIAHSRSGNTIYF. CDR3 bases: TGTGCCAGTAGTATAGCCCACTCCCGGTCTGGAAACACCATATATTTT.

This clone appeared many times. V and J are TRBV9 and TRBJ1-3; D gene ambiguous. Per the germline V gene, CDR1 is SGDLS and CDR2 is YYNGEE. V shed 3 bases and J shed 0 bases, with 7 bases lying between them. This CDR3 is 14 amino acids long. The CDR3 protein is CASSDRSSGNTIYF. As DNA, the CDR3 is TGTGCCAGCAGCGACAGAAGCTCTGGAAACACCATATATTTT.

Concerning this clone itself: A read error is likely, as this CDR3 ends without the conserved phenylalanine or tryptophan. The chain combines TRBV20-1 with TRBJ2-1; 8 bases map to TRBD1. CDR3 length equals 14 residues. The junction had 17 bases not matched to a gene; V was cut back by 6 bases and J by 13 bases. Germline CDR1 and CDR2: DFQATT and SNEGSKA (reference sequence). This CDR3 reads CSAPDGQGVSNQFL. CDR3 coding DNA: TGCAGTGCGCCGGATGGACAGGGAGTTTCTAACCAGTTCCTC.

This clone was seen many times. The CDR3: CASSPLIYEQYF. The CDR3 nucleotides read TGTGCCAGCAGCCCTCTTATCTACGAGCAGTACTTC. The rearrangement joins TRBV7-8 to TRBJ2-7; D not certain. The V and J ends lost 5 bases and 3 bases respectively, with 8 bases between them. CDR1 and CDR2 from the germline V gene are SGHVS and FQNEAQ. The CDR3 runs 12 residues.

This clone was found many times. CDR3 bases: TGTGCCACCAGCGCGGGCATACCCAGTCAGTACTTC. Translating gives CATSAGIPSQYF. V gene TRBV15 combines with J gene TRBJ2-4; maybe TRBD2 (5 bases). Germline CDR1 reads LNHNV; CDR2 reads YYDKDF (reference sequence). With 5 bases removed from V and 12 bases from J, the gap between germline ends came to 14 bases. The CDR3 has 12 amino acids.